This T cell receptor (beta chain) emerged from a study of cytomegalovirus exposure and HLA in healthy donors (dated by TCRdb to about 2017). About the study as a whole: An earlier analysis of approximately 640 of the donors reported about 290 Gb of sequence data and roughly 110 million unique TCR beta sequences from roughly 180 million T cells. About five DR-DQ haplotypes were handled as single units for association and clustering, since linkage in the cohort was strong. HLA typing covered class I and class II loci at four-digit resolution. To decide whether each TCR beta V gene segment behaved as functional or pseudogenic, an earlier analysis of approximately 600 of the donors relied on high-throughput TCR beta sequencing. A later analysis re-examined previously published TCR beta repertoires from more than 600 donors and added high-resolution HLA genotyping to investigate patterns of TCR occurrence. Genome-wide SNP genotypes for about 60% of the roughly 700 donors were used in a later genetic analysis, which treated that subset as a discovery cohort. An early release that covered 640 HLA-typed donors contained approximately 300 gigabases of sequencing data and around 80 million unique TCR sequences. Across 300 to 400 genotyped donors of the cohort, an average of roughly 200,000 unique TCR beta nucleotide sequences per donor were sequenced, and around 20% of those sequences were non-productive. The number of donors typed differed by locus, with 629-630 for A, B, C, DRB1 and DQB1, roughly 520 for DQA1, over 600 for DPA1, and roughly 450 for DPB1. The T cell repertoires of under 700 subjects were profiled by immunosequencing and related to cytomegalovirus serostatus. The later analysis used no new phenotypic data to find candidate immune exposures, relying instead on TCR beta sequences and their occurrence across donors. High-throughput TCR immunosequencing, statistical association of individual TCRs with disease status, and machine learning were combined to predict cytomegalovirus infection status. Donor age, sex, ethnicity and CMV serostatus were collected together with the repertoire data. The study was designed to test whether signatures of past pathogen exposure could be identified by cataloging public T cell receptors. Of the roughly 400 genotyped donors, over 70% fell in the genetic ancestry cluster associated with self-reported Caucasian donors. Every discovery cohort repertoire had been produced on one sequencing platform. In addition to the first cohort of approximately 650 subjects, a separate validation cohort of 130 or so different subjects was used. Overall study outcomes, separate from this receptor: A further reported finding was that TCR beta sequences accurately predicted the HLA-A and HLA-B alleles for most subjects in the first cohort. In a later analysis, HLA-associated TCR beta chains were found to be more clonally expanded and to have lower generation probabilities than equally common non-associated chains. A total of fewer than 200 TCR beta chains were listed by the study as associated with cytomegalovirus. In this cohort, only TCR beta chains were sequenced, and detectable features were limited by the absence of alpha or paired-chain data. A cluster of highly shared sequence variants was judged likely to be a technical artifact of the sequencing pipeline. The 87-base-pair reads could not distinguish some IMGT-functional V segments, including TRBV6-2 and TRBV6-3, so those segments were excluded. According to a later analysis, TCR association rates differed among HLA loci, with DRB1 alleles showing the most associated TCRs and HLA-C alleles showing the fewest. Linkage disequilibrium might explain the correlated functional status among segregating V segments, but an unknown experimental factor could not be ruled out. Because counts were too low, roughly 18 rarely observed V segments, including chromosome 9 orphons, were left out of the earlier analysis of about 620 of the donors. The classifier was reported to diagnose cytomegalovirus status with high specificity and sensitivity in both the original and validation cohorts. Broadly in line with IMGT annotations, most TCR beta V segments showed up in productive rearrangements about 87% or about 30% of the time in an earlier analysis of 450 to 600 of the donors. Most TCR sequences were observed very rarely across donors, whereas some public TCRs were present in many individuals. A later analysis associated some 17,000 TCR beta sequences with specific HLA alleles at a false discovery rate of 0.05. In a later analysis, most CMV-associated TCR beta chains were found to appear HLA-restricted, with HLA associations seemingly driven largely by CMV exposure. The only immune exposure information available for the cohort was CMV serostatus. A later genetic analysis associated a missense DCLRE1C variant with V-gene and J-gene trimming of TCR beta chains, and an independent cohort replicated the association. In a later analysis, several top co-occurrence clusters were reported to appear linked to parvovirus B19, influenza, CMV and Epstein-Barr virus. The authors suggested that the approach could potentially be extended to other disease states and immunological phenotypes. Strong co-occurrence of HLA alleles, especially DR and DQ, made assigning TCR associations to individual alleles difficult. Because HLA typing was unavailable for some donors at each locus, only the typed subset was used in association tests. Compared with the roughly 670-donor mean, donors in an Asian-associated ancestry cluster had fewer N-insertions in productive TCRs, according to a later genetic analysis. In vitro tests confirmed that a few of the cytomegalovirus-associated TCR beta chains recognize cytomegalovirus antigens. The presence/absence analyses assumed that sequencing depth was roughly uniform across donors, and that assumption may not be true.

About this clone: Its antigen is not yet known. Nothing much larger sits one base from this clone, and base qualities are not available.

The CDR3 spans 14 residues, from the cysteine through the phenylalanine. The DNA shown is the 42-base CDR3, in frame from base 1. CDR1 and CDR2, looked up from the germline V gene, are SGHRS and YFSETQ. V is cut by 0 bases and J by 4 bases, and the space between the germline ends is 7 bases. The cohort comprised around 700 healthy bone marrow donors. At the time of sampling, every cohort member was nominally healthy, though immune exposures that went unrecorded were likely present. The donor tested CMV seronegative, placing the donor among the 300 to 450 seronegative members of the cohort. A peripheral blood sample was collected from each donor, and TCR beta sequencing was performed on peripheral blood mononuclear cells. Genomic DNA extraction from the blood cell samples was performed with the Qiagen DNeasy Blood Extraction Kit. Libraries came from the immunoSEQ multiplex PCR assay. For the multiplex PCR, a mixture combining 60 forward primers for TCR Vbeta segments and 13 reverse primers for TCR Jbeta segments was used. The CDR3 region of rearranged TCR beta genes was amplified from genomic DNA by a multiplex PCR assay. The Illumina HiSeq System was used to sequence the amplified TCR beta libraries as 87-base-pair reads. Under the source paper's analysis protocol: A later analysis counted some 80 million unique TCR beta chains across the 650 to 700 repertoires, and approximately 11 million of these chains were shared by at least two donors. A nearest-neighbor algorithm error-corrected the raw reads and collapsed the reads into unique sequences, merging closely related sequences to remove PCR and sequencing errors. V, D and J gene segments were assigned by aligning CDR3 sequences to IMGT reference sequences. For a sequence to be retained, at least a six-nucleotide match to both a V gene segment and a J gene segment was required. Rearrangements were classified as productive when the CDR3 lacked stop codons and remained in frame with V and J, and all other rearrangements were classified as non-productive. Following IMGT convention, CDR3 was defined as the stretch from the second conserved V-encoded cysteine to the conserved J-encoded phenylalanine. Sequences without an unambiguous match to a single V gene segment were excluded from the earlier analysis of 500 to 700 of the donors. In an earlier analysis of several hundred of the donors, V segments were called functional above 56.7% productive rearrangements and were called segregating when the between-donor standard deviation exceeded 5%. A statistical classification framework was developed to diagnose cytomegalovirus status using the catalog of TCR beta chain sequences. In a later analysis, V and J genes were assigned by comparing TCR nucleotide sequences against IMGT/GENE-DB human TR gene sequences. Using the TCRdist pipeline, a later analysis assigned CDR3 sequences along with most-parsimonious VDJ recombination scenarios. In a later analysis, each TCR beta chain was defined by its CDR3 amino acid sequence together with its V-gene family, and reads lacking a unique V-gene family were excluded. In a later analysis, a few hundred highly shared, low-generation-probability nucleotide sequences were removed to address suspected cross-contamination and a sequencing artifact. In a later analysis, a clonal expansion index for each public chain was calculated from normalized within-repertoire ranks of inferred template counts. In a later analysis, generation probabilities were computed with a VDJ recombination model fitted to out-of-frame rearrangements, and the resulting probabilities were checked against IGoR. Hypergeometric tests were used in a later analysis to score TCR-TCR, TCR-HLA and TCR-CMV co-occurrence, with a repertoire-size bias correction applied to the TCR pairs. To estimate false discovery rates, a later analysis permuted the HLA or CMV assignments 20 times. In a later analysis, co-occurring TCRs were grouped using DBSCAN, and TCRdist sequence similarity was added for clustering within HLA-allele-positive subsets. Co-occurrence clustering excluded repertoires with fewer than 30,000 or more than 120,000 public chains, plus five with anomalous nucleotide sharing. This immuneACCESS table, as held by TCRdb, lists in-frame sequences with V and J called but not all clones. Of the missing ones, under half trace to an unresolved V gene in checked studies; the others have no known cause. V and J calls and clone size are those listed in that table; D and trimming were worked out from the DNA. The sample has some 82,000 clones on record, 65% to 85% of them singletons. The ten largest clones add up to roughly 2.3% of the sample.

The rearrangement combines TRBV5-1 with TRBJ1-4; TRBD1 is a weak D gene call, 5 bases matching. The receptor's source is a woman in her 50s in good health and CMV-seronegative. The specimen sequenced was PBMCs. The CDR3 in this case is CASSLGGVNEKLFF. The sequence in DNA is TGCGCCAGCAGCTTGGGGGGGGTTAATGAAAAACTGTTTTTT.